The 14 T cell receptor beta chains reported below all come from one sample, sequenced in a study of T-cell reconstitution after alpha-beta-depleted transplantation in children. Preparing the TCRbeta library involved the use of unique molecular identifiers. TCRdb called the PCR reads again in MiXCR, with one record for every CDR3 protein. Of 600,000 to 800,000 distinct CDR3 sequences listed, about 12% are singletons. Source: PBMCs, taken before TCRalphabeta/CD19-depleted stem cell transplant. Receptors were obtained from a girl aged 2-15 years with congenital amegakaryocytic thrombocytopenia, due to receive a stem cell transplant.

In its sample, this clonotype was seen many times. This chain uses TRBV5-1 with TRBJ2-3; D unclear. V lost 6 bases and J 4 bases, leaving 6 bases between the germline ends. This CDR3 spans 11 amino acids. Germline CDR1 and CDR2: SGHRS and YFSETQ. Here the CDR3 reads CASTISDTQYF. CDR3 sequence (DNA): TGCGCCAGCACTATCTCAGATACGCAGTATTTT.

This clonotype was recorded many times. The chain recombines TRBV20-1 with TRBJ2-1; 7 nucleotides match TRBD2. Germline loops: CDR1 DFQATT, CDR2 SNEGSKA (reference sequence). The CDR3 is 15 residues long. After removal of 0 bases from V and 5 bases from J, the junction contained 7 bases not matched to a gene. CDR3 in amino acids: CSARDRRRGNNEQFF. As DNA, the CDR3 is TGCAGTGCTAGAGATCGCAGGCGGGGGAACAATGAGCAGTTCTTC.

This clonotype was observed a few times. The chain joins TRBV15 to TRBJ1-5; D is undetermined. Germline V gene lookup returns CDR1 LNHNV and CDR2 YYDKDF (reference sequence). V was trimmed by 1 base and J by 6 bases, leaving 4 bases between them. The CDR3 runs 12 residues. CDR3 bases: TGTGCCACCAGCAGAGTTAGTCAGCCCCAGCATTTT. This gives the protein CATSRVSQPQHF.

The chain couples TRBV20-1 to TRBJ2-1; D possibly matches TRBD1 or TRBD2 (6 bases each). This CDR3 comprises 15 residues. Trimming stripped 0 bases from V and 4 bases from J, with 13 bases between. Per germline, CDR1 DFQATT and CDR2 SNEGSKA (reference sequence). The CDR3 protein is CSAREPGAPYNEQFF. CDR3 in DNA: TGCAGTGCTAGAGAGCCGGGGGCCCCTTACAATGAGCAGTTCTTC.

This clonotype turned up a few times. The chain links TRBV5-1 to TRBJ2-1; no clear D. Germline V gives CDR1 SGHRS, CDR2 YFSETQ. There are 12 residues in the CDR3. Trimming took 7 bases from V and 7 from J, leaving 12 bases between them. The chain's CDR3 is CASQIALNEQFF. In DNA, the CDR3 is TGCGCCAGCCAAATCGCACTAAATGAGCAGTTCTTC.

This clonotype was recorded at least ten times. The chain uses TRBV28 and TRBJ2-7; D is possibly TRBD1 (5 bases). The V and J ends lost 7 bases and 7 bases respectively, with 17 bases between them. This CDR3 has 13 amino acids. Germline V gene sequence: CDR1 MDHEN, CDR2 SYDVKM. The chain's CDR3 is CASTPSQGREQYF. As DNA, the CDR3 is TGTGCCAGCACCCCCAGCCAGGGAAGGGAGCAGTACTTC. Together with reference TRBV28 and TRBJ2-7, the CDR3 gives the full variable domain: DVKVTQSSRYLVKRTGEKVFLECVQDMDHENMFWYRQDPGLGLRLIYFSYDVKMKEKGDIPEGYSVSREKKERFSLILESASTNQTSMYLCASTPSQGREQYFGPGTRLTVT.

V is TRBV14 and J is TRBJ2-3, with unresolved D. In germline, CDR1 is SGHDN, CDR2 FVKESK. Trimming left V 3 bases short and J 2 bases short, with 12 bases between. CDR3 length: 15 amino acids. CDR3 coding DNA: TGTGCCAGCAGCCATATGGGAATTGACACAGATACGCAGTATTTT. The encoded protein is CASSHMGIDTDTQYF.

This clonotype was counted many times. The J gene is TRBJ1-3, the V gene TRBV20-1; D gene uncertain. Between the trimmed V and J ends, which lost 6 bases and 2 bases, there was a span of 14 bases. The CDR3 has 14 residues. The germline V gene has CDR1 DFQATT and CDR2 SNEGSKA (reference sequence). CDR3 DNA sequence: TGCAGTGCCATTACAACTCGGACTGGAAACACCATATATTTT. As protein: CSAITTRTGNTIYF.

The J gene is TRBJ2-2, the V gene TRBV12-3 or TRBV12-4, with D hard to call. This CDR3 is built from 12 residues. Trimming stripped 6 bases from V and 6 bases from J, with 8 bases between. CDR3 in DNA: TGTGCCAGCAGCTCGTCCTCCGGGGAGCTGTTTTTT. This gives the protein CASSSSSGELFF.

V and J are TRBV7-9 and TRBJ1-2; tentative D call: TRBD1 (5 bases). V shed 5 bases and J shed 2 bases, with 18 bases lying between them. Germline V gives CDR1 SEHNR, CDR2 FQNEAQ (reference sequence). This CDR3 has 16 residues. CDR3 coding DNA: TGTGCCAGCAGCGCCGGGGCAGAGGCACGAAACTATGGCTACACCTTC. The encoded protein is CASSAGAEARNYGYTF.

This chain connects TRBV7-9 to TRBJ1-1, with a tentative D call TRBD1 (5 bases). The CDR3 has 15 amino acids. Trimming removed 8 bases from V and 0 bases from J, with 16 bases in between. Germline values: CDR1 SEHNR, CDR2 FQNEAQ (reference sequence). This CDR3 reads CASGVQGSMNTEAFF. CDR3 DNA: TGTGCCAGCGGAGTTCAGGGTTCTATGAACACTGAAGCTTTCTTT.

V and J are TRBV20-1 and TRBJ2-1; D may be TRBD2 (6 bases). V was cut by 6 bases and J by 4 bases, with 28 bases left in between. The germline gives CDR1 DFQATT, CDR2 SNEGSKA (reference sequence). The CDR3 sequence is 18 residues long. CDR3 protein: CSAVGGLPRTGEYNEQFF. CDR3 bases: TGCAGTGCGGTGGGGGGACTCCCAAGGACGGGCGAGTACAATGAGCAGTTCTTC.

The chain carries TRBV19 and TRBJ2-2; TRBD2 agrees at 7 bases. V lost 7 bases, J lost 1 base, and 9 bases stayed unmatched. In germline, CDR1 is LNHDA, CDR2 SQIVND (reference sequence). CDR3 length: 16 amino acids. CDR3 amino acids: CASTYSAGKNTGELFF. Here the CDR3 DNA reads TGTGCCAGTACCTACTCAGCGGGAAAGAACACCGGGGAGCTGTTTTTT.

This clonotype occurred many times. This chain connects TRBV20-1 to TRBJ2-1; 10 bases match TRBD2. Unmatched junction bases numbered 6, after V lost 5 bases and J lost 5 bases. The length of the CDR3 is 14 residues. Germline V CDR1 and CDR2: DFQATT, SNEGSKA (reference sequence). CDR3 in amino acids: CSASSTSGNNEQFF. The CDR3 region has the DNA TGCAGTGCTTCGTCAACTAGCGGGAACAATGAGCAGTTCTTC.